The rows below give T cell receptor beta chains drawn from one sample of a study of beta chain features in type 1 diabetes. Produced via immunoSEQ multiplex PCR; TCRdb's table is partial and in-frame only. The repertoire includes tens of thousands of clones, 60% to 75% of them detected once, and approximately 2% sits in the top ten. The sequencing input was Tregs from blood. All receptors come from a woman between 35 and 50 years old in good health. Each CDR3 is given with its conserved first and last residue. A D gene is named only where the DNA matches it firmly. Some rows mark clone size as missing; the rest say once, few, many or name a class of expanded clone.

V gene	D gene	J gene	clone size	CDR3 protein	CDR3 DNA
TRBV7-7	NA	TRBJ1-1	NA	CASSLAREGLNTEAFF	TGTGCCAGCAGCTTGGCCCGGGAAGGGCTGAACACTGAAGCTTTCTTT
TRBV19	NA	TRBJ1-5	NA	CASRGTGVRDQPQHF	TGTGCCAGTAGGGGTACGGGGGTTCGCGATCAGCCCCAGCATTTT
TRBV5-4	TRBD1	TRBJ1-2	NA	CASSWLDREDNGYTF	TGTGCCAGCAGCTGGTTGGACAGGGAAGATAACGGCTACACCTTC
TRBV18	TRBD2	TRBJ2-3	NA	CASSPGLAGSVTQYF	TGTGCCAGCTCACCGGGACTAGCGGGGAGCGTTACGCAGTATTTT
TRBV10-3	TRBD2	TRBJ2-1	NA	CAIVASGGNGEQFF	TGTGCCATCGTCGCTAGCGGGGGAAACGGCGAGCAGTTCTTC
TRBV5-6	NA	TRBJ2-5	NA	CASSLYGLQQYF	TGTGCCAGCAGCTTGTATGGACTGCAGCAGTACTTC
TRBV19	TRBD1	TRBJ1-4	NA	CASSPDRVGEKLFF	TGTGCCAGTAGCCCGGACAGGGTGGGTGAAAAACTGTTTTTT
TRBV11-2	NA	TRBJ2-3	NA	CASSSAAGLTQYF	TGTGCCAGCAGCTCCGCTGCGGGCCTGACGCAGTATTTT
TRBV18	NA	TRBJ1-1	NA	CASHRELNTEAFF	TGTGCCAGCCACAGGGAACTGAACACTGAAGCTTTCTTT
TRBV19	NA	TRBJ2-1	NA	CASSVGGNNEQFF	TGTGCCAGTAGTGTTGGGGGGAACAATGAGCAGTTCTTC
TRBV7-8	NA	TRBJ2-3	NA	CASSLSADTQYF	TGTGCCAGCAGCTTATCTGCAGATACGCAGTATTTT
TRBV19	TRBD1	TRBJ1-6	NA	CASSEGGLYNSPLHF	TGTGCCAGTAGTGAAGGGGGCCTCTATAATTCACCCCTCCACTTT
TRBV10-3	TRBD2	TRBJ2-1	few	CAISGSISSGGTYNEQFF	TGTGCCATCAGTGGTTCGATTTCTAGCGGGGGTACCTACAATGAGCAGTTCTTC
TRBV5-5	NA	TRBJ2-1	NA	CASSPRLGGRSYNEQFF	TGTGCCAGCAGCCCCCGTCTGGGGGGGCGGTCCTACAATGAGCAGTTCTTC
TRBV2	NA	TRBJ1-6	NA	CASSLSGANSPLHF	TGTGCCAGCAGCCTTAGCGGTGCTAATTCACCCCTCCACTTT
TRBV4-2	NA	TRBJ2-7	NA	CASSQAPRGGVGPNEQYF	TGTGCCAGCAGCCAGGCTCCTAGGGGGGGCGTTGGTCCCAACGAGCAGTACTTC
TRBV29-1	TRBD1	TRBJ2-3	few	CSGNRGPASQYF	TGCAGCGGAAACAGGGGGCCCGCCTCGCAGTATTTT
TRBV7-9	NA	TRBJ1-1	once	CASSYREYSEAFF	TGTGCCAGCAGCTACAGGGAGTATAGTGAAGCTTTCTTT
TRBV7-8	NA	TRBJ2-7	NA	CASSLGRWTYEQYF	TGTGCCAGCAGCTTAGGCAGGTGGACCTACGAGCAGTACTTC
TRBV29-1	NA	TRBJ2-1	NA	CSVRGQYNEQFF	TGCAGCGTTCGAGGACAGTACAATGAGCAGTTCTTC
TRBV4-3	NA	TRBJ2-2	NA	CASSQGGGAANTGELFF	TGCGCCAGCAGCCAAGGGGGGGGCGCGGCGAACACCGGGGAGCTGTTTTTT
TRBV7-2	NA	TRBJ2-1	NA	CASSAGLSSYNEQFF	TGTGCCAGCAGCGCGGGACTGTCCTCCTACAATGAGCAGTTCTTC
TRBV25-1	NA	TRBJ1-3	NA	CASSGGPVNSGNTIYF	TGTGCCAGCAGTGGGGGCCCGGTCAACTCTGGAAACACCATATATTTT
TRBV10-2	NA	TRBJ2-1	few	CASRKGSNNEQFF	TGCGCCAGCAGAAAGGGGTCCAACAATGAGCAGTTCTTC
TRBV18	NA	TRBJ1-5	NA	CASSPDLYYSNQPQHF	TGTGCCAGCTCACCAGATTTGTACTATAGCAATCAGCCCCAGCATTTT
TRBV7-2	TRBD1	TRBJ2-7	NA	CASRTGGPLNEQYF	TGTGCCAGCAGAACAGGGGGACCGCTTAACGAGCAGTACTTC
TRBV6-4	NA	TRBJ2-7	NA	CASMSFDGQGYIYEQYF	TGTGCCAGCATGTCCTTCGACGGGCAGGGGTATATTTACGAGCAGTACTTC
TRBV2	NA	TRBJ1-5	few	CASSEHGRQPQHF	TGTGCCAGCAGTGAACACGGGAGGCAGCCCCAGCATTTT
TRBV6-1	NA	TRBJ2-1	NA	CASSDSRVYNEQFF	TGTGCCAGCAGTGACTCGAGGGTCTACAATGAGCAGTTCTTC
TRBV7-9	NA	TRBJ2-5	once	CASSLGRESGETQYF	TGTGCCAGCAGCTTAGGCCGGGAGAGCGGAGAGACCCAGTACTTC
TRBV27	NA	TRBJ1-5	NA	CASSLKTGSWNQPQHF	TGTGCCAGCAGTTTGAAAACAGGGAGTTGGAATCAGCCCCAGCATTTT
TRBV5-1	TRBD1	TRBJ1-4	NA	CASSTRQGQGEKLFF	TGCGCCAGCAGCACCCGACAGGGTCAGGGGGAAAAACTGTTTTTT
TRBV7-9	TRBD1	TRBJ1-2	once	CASSPFLWDSFGYGYTF	TGTGCCAGCAGCCCTTTTCTATGGGACAGCTTCGGCTATGGCTACACCTTC
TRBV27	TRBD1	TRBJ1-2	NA	CASSRDRRWGYTF	TGTGCCAGCAGCCGGGACAGACGATGGGGCTACACCTTC
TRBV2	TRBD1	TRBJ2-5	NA	CASSERQGAETQYF	TGTGCCAGCAGTGAAAGACAGGGGGCAGAGACCCAGTACTTC
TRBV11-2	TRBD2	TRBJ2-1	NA	CASSFIASGGEDEQFF	TGTGCCAGCAGCTTTATCGCTAGCGGGGGGGAGGATGAGCAGTTCTTC
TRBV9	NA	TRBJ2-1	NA	CASSGEVVSGSYNEQFF	TGTGCCAGCAGCGGGGAGGTGGTTAGCGGCTCCTACAATGAGCAGTTCTTC
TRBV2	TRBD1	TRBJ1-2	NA	CASGYRGRDYGYTF	TGTGCCAGCGGGTACAGGGGGCGCGACTATGGCTACACCTTC
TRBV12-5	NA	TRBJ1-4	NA	CASGLVVRGNEKLFF	TGTGCTAGTGGTTTGGTAGTCCGGGGTAATGAAAAACTGTTTTTT
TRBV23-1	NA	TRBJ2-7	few	CASSQSKGCEQYF	TGCGCCAGCAGTCAATCGAAGGGGTGCGAGCAGTACTTC